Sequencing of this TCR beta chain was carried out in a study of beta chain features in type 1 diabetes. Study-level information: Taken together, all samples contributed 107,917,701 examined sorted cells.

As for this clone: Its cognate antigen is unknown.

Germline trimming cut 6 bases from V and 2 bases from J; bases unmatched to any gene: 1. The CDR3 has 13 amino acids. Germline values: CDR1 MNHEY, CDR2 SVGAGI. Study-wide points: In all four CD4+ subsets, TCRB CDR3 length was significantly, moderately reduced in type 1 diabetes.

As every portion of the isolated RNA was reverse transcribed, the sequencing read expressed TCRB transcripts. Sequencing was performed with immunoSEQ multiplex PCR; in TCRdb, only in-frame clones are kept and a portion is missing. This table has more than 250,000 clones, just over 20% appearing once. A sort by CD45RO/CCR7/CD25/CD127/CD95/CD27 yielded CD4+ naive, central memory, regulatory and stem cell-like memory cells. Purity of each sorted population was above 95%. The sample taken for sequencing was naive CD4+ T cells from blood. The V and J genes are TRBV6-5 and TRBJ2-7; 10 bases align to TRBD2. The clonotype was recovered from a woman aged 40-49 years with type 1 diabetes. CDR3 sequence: CASRLAGAYEQYF. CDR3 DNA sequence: TGTGCCAGCAGGCTAGCGGGAGCCTACGAGCAGTACTTC.